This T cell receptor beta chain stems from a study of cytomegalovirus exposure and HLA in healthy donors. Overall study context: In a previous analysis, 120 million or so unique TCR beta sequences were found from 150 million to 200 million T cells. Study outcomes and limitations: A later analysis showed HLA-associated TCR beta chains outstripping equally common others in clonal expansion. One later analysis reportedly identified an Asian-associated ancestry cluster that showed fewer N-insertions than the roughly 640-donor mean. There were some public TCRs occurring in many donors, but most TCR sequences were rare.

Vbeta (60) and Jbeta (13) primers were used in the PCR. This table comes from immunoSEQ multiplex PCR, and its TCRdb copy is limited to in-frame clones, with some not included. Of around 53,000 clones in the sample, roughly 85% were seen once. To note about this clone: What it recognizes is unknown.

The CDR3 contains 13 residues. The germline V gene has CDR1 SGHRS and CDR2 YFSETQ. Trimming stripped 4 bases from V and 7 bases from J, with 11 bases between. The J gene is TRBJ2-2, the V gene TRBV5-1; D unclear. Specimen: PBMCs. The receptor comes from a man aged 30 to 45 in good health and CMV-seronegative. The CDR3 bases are TGCGCCAGCAGCCGATACCAGTACGGGGAGCTGTTTTTT. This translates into CASSRYQYGELFF.